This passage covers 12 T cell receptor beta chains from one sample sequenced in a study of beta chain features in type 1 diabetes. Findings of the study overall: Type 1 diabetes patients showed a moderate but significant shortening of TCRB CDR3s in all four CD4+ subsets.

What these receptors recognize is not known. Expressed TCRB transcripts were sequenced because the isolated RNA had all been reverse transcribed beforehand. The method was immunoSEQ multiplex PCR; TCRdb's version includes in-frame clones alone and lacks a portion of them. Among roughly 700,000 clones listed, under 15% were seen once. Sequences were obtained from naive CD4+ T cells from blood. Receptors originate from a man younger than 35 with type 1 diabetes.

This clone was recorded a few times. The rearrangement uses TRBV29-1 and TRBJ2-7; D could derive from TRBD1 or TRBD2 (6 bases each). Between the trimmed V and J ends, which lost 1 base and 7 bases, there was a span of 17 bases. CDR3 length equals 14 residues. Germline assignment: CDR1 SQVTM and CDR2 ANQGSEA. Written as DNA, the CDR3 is TGCAGCGTTGAAGGGGGGGCACCCAGTGGGGAGCAGTACTTC. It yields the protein CSVEGGAPSGEQYF.

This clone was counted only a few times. This CDR3 is CASSFLAATGELFF. For the CDR3, the DNA is TGTGCCAGCAGCTTCCTCGCGGCCACCGGGGAGCTGTTTTTT. The chain carries TRBV7-3 and TRBJ2-2; D unresolved. The CDR3 is made up of 14 amino acids. The V and J ends lost 3 bases and 4 bases respectively, with 9 bases between them. Germline V CDR1 and CDR2: SGHTA, FQGTGA. Supplemented by reference TRBV7-3 and TRBJ2-2, the full variable domain reads GAGVSQTPSNKVTEKGKYVELRCDPISGHTALYWYRQSLGQGPEFLIYFQGTGAADDSGLPNDRFFAVRPEGSVSTLKIQRTERGDSAVYLCASSFLAATGELFFGEGSRLTVL.

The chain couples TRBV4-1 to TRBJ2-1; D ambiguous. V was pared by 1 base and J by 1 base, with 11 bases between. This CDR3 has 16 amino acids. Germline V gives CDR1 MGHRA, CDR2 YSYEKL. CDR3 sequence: CASSQGFPGSYNEQFF. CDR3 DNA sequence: TGCGCCAGCAGCCAAGGCTTCCCTGGGTCCTACAATGAGCAGTTCTTC.

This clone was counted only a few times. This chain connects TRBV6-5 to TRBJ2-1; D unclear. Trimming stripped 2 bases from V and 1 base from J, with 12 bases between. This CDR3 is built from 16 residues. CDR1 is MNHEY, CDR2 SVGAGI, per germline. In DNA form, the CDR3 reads TGTGCCAGCAGTTACAGAGTGGGTCAATCCTACAATGAGCAGTTCTTC. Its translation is CASSYRVGQSYNEQFF.

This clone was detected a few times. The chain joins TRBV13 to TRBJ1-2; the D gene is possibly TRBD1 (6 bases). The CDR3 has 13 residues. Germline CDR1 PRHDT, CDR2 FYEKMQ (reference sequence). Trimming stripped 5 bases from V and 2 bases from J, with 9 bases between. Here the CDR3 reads CASSTQGNYGYTF. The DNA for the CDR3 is TGTGCCAGCAGCACACAGGGAAACTATGGCTACACCTTC.

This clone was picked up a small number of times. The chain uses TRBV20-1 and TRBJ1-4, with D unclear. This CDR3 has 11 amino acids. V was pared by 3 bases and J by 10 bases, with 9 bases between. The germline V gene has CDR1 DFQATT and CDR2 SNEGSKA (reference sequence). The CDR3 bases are TGCAGTGCTAGCGCGTCCTCAAAACTGTTTTTT. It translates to CSASASSKLFF.

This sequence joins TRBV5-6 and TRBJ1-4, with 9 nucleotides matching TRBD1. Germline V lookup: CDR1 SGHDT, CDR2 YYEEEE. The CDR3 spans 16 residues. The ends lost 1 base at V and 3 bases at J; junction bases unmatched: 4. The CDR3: CASSLPGQGPNEKLFF. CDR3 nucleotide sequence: TGTGCCAGCAGCTTGCCGGGACAGGGACCTAATGAAAAACTGTTTTTT. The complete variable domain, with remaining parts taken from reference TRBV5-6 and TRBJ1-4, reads DAGVTQSPTHLIKTRGQQVTLRCSPKSGHDTVSWYQQALGQGPQFIFQYYEEEERQRGNFPDRFSGHQFPNYSSELNVNALLLGDSALYLCASSLPGQGPNEKLFFGSGTQLSVL.

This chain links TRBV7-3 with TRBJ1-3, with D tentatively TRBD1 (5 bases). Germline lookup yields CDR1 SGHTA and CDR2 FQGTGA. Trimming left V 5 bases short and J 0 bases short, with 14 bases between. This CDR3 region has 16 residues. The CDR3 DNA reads TGTGCCAGCAGCATCCCGGGACCCAGCTCTGGAAACACCATATATTTT. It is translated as CASSIPGPSSGNTIYF.

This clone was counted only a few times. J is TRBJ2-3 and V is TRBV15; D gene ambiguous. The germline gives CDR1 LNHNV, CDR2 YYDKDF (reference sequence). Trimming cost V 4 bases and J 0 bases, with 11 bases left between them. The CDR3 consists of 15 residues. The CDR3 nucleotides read TGTGCCACCAGCATAGGCCATGCCAGCACAGATACGCAGTATTTT. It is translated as CATSIGHASTDTQYF.

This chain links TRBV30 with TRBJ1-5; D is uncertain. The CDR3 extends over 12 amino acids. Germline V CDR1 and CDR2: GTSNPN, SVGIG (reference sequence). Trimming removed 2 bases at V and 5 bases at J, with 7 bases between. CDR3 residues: CAWSRMDQPQHF. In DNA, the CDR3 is TGTGCCTGGAGTAGAATGGATCAGCCCCAGCATTTT. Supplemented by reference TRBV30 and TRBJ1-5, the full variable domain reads SQTIHQWPATLVQPVGSPLSLECTVEGTSNPNLYWYRQAAGRGLQLLFYSVGIGQISSEVPQNLSASRPQDRQFILSSKKLLLSDSGFYLCAWSRMDQPQHFGDGTRLSIL.

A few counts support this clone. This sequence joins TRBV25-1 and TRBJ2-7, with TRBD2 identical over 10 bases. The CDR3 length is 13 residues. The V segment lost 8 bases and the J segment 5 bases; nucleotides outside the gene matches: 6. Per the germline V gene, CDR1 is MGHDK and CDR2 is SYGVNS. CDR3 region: CASGLAGVDEQYF. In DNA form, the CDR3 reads TGTGCCAGCGGCCTAGCGGGGGTAGACGAGCAGTACTTC.

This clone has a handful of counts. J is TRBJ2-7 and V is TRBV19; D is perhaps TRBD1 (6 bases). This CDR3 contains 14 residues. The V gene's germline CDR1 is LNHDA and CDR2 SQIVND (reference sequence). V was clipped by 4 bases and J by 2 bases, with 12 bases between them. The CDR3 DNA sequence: TGTGCCAGTAGTAGCAGGCAGGGGCCCTACGAGCAGTACTTC. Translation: CASSSRQGPYEQYF.